Included here is one T cell receptor beta chain sequence, with context. Its antigen is as yet unknown. CDR1 and CDR2 (germline): SGDLS, YYNGEE. Trimming took 4 bases from V and 6 from J, leaving 20 bases between them. CDR3 length: 15 amino acids. The sample belongs to a study of T cell responses to AZD1222 COVID-19 vaccine. Clones were sequenced by immunoSEQ multiplex PCR, and TCRdb holds only the in-frame ones, with some missing. The sample lists more than 85,000 clones, under 95% occurring once. Study results and limitations: Spike-specific TCR breadth and depth rose after two AZD1222 doses. Possibly, clonal diversity was underestimated; donors were largely white British and included more females. Baseline seropositivity occurred in only 5 to 7 AZD1222 recipients.

The source is an adult in good health. The source was peripheral blood, collected on day 0 of AZD1222 vaccination. J is TRBJ2-7 and V is TRBV9, with a weak D call TRBD2 (6 bases). The CDR3 here is CASSPRDFAVGEQYF. In DNA, the CDR3 is TGTGCCAGCAGCCCTCGGGACTTCGCAGTGGGCGAGCAGTACTTC.